The 9 T cell receptor beta chains reported below all come from one sample, sequenced in a study of cytomegalovirus exposure and HLA in healthy donors. Amplification used 60 Vbeta primers and 13 Jbeta primers. Clones were sequenced by immunoSEQ multiplex PCR, and TCRdb holds only the in-frame ones, with some missing. This sample carries under 200,000 clones, 75% to 90% of them seen once, and the ten largest clones take around 0.31%. The sample taken for sequencing was PBMCs. These receptors came from a woman in her twenties or thirties in good health and CMV-seronegative.

The gene calls are TRBV18 and TRBJ2-7; 11 bases line up with TRBD2. The length of the CDR3 is 14 residues. The V gene's germline CDR1 is KGHSH and CDR2 LQKENI. J lost 4 bases, V lost 3 bases, and 2 bases had no gene match. CDR3 sequence: CASSPGLAVYEQYF. CDR3 nucleotides: TGTGCCAGCTCACCGGGACTAGCGGTTTACGAGCAGTACTTC.

Comments on this clone: The junction and the germline gene differ at one end; a read error may be behind it. The DNA of the CDR3 is TGTGCTAGCAGCTTAAGCAGGGGCTTCCAAGAGACCCAGTACTTC. Translation gives CASSLSRGFQETQYF. V and J are TRBV7-7 and TRBJ2-5; D is possibly TRBD1 (6 bases). This CDR3 contains 15 residues. Germline V gene data show CDR1 as SSHAT and CDR2 as FNYEAQ (reference sequence).

This clone was recorded only once. This chain links TRBV6-6 with TRBJ2-7; D might be TRBD1 (6 bases). The V end lost 7 bases, the J end lost 0 bases, and 16 bases lay between the germline ends. The germline V gene encodes CDR1 MNHNY and CDR2 SVGAGI (reference sequence). This CDR3 has 15 residues. CDR3 region: CASNSLRTASYEQYF. The DNA of the CDR3 is TGTGCCAGCAATTCTCTCAGGACAGCCTCCTACGAGCAGTACTTC.

This clone was detected only once. The genes are TRBV6-1 and TRBJ2-7, with a weak D call TRBD2 (6 bases). V was cut by 7 bases and J by 7 bases, with 20 bases left in between. Germline assignment: CDR1 MNHNS and CDR2 SASEGT. This CDR3 is 14 amino acids long. The CDR3 region has the DNA TGTGCCAGCATTATGACGAGGGACTTGGGAGAGCAGTACTTC. Translating gives CASIMTRDLGEQYF.

Points on this clone: The sample contains more than one DNA sequence encoding this CDR3. This chain links TRBV2 with TRBJ2-5; possibly TRBD1 for D (5 bases). V was cut by 4 bases and J by 4 bases, with 10 bases left in between. Germline CDR1 SNHLY, CDR2 FYNNEI. This CDR3 region has 13 residues. The CDR3 coding sequence is TGTGCCAGCAGTGGGGGCCTCGGAGAGACCCAGTACTTC. This encodes CASSGGLGETQYF.

The DNA of the CDR3 is TGTGCCAGCTTTTATGATCTAGCGGTAAACAATGAGCAGTTCTTC. Amino acids: CASFYDLAVNNEQFF. This sequence joins TRBV6-6 and TRBJ2-1, with 7 bases identical to TRBD2. The germline CDR1 and CDR2 sequences are MNHNY and SVGAGI (reference sequence). This CDR3 region has 15 residues. The V and J ends lost 8 bases and 5 bases, in that order; junction bases with no gene match: 12.

The V and J genes are TRBV5-4 and TRBJ2-7, with 13 bases lining up with TRBD2. This CDR3 is built from 15 residues. Germline V gene lookup returns CDR1 SGHNT and CDR2 YYREEE (reference sequence). V shed 4 bases and J 4 bases; nucleotides not matched to a gene: 5. As DNA, the CDR3 is TGTGCCAGCAGCCCCGGACTAGCGGGAGTTTACGAGCAGTACTTC. Translated: CASSPGLAGVYEQYF.

This clone was observed a few times. V gene TRBV2 combines with J gene TRBJ1-4; 8 bases align to TRBD1. CDR3 size: 14 residues. The J segment lost 8 bases and the V segment lost 5 bases, leaving 7 bases of the junction unmatched. CDR1 SNHLY and CDR2 FYNNEI come from the germline V gene. This CDR3 is CASSLLQGAEKLFF. The DNA of the CDR3 is TGTGCCAGCAGTTTGCTGCAGGGGGCGGAAAAACTGTTTTTT.

J is TRBJ1-4 and V is TRBV5-4; D uncertain. The CDR3 has 15 amino acids. The V gene lost 4 bases and the J gene lost 8 bases, with 18 bases spanning the gap. Germline CDR1 and CDR2: SGHNT and YYREEE (reference sequence). Here the CDR3 DNA reads TGTGCCAGCAGCGACGGGCCTAGGGAGCGAGAAAAACTGTTTTTT. It translates to CASSDGPREREKLFF.